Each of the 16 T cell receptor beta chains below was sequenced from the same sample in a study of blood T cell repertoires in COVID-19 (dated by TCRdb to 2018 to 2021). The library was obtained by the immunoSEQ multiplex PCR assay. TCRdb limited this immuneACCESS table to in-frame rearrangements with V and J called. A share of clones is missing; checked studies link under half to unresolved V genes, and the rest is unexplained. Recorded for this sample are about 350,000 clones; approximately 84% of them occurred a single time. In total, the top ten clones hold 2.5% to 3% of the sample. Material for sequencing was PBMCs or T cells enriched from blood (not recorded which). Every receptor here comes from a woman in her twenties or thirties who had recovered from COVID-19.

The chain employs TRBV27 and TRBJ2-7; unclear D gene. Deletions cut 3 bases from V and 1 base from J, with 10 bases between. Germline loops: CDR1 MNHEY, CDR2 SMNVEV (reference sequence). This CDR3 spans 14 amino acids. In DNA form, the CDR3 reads TGTGCCAGCAGTTTGTTGAAAACTTCCTACGAGCAGTACTTC. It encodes CASSLLKTSYEQYF.

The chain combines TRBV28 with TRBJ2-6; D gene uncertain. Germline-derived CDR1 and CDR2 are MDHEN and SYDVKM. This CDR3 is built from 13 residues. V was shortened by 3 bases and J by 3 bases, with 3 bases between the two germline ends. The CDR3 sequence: CASSFFGANVLTF. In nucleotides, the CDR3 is TGTGCCAGCAGTTTCTTTGGGGCCAACGTCCTGACTTTC.

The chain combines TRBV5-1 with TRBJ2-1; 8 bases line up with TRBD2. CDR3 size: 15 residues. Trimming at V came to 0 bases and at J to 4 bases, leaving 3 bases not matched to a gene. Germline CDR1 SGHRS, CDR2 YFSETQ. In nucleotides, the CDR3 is TGCGCCAGCAGCTTGGCCGGGAGGGGTTACAATGAGCAGTTCTTC. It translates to CASSLAGRGYNEQFF.

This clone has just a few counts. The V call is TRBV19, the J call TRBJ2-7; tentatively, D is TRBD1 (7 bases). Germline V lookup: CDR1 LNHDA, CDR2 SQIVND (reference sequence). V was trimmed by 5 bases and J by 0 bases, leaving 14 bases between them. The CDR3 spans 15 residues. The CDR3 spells CASSSRGADSYEQYF. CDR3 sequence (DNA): TGTGCCAGTAGTTCCAGGGGGGCCGACTCCTACGAGCAGTACTTC. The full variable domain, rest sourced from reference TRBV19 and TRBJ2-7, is DGGITQSPKYLFRKEGQNVTLSCEQNLNHDAMYWYRQDPGQGLRLIYYSQIVNDFQKGDIAEGYSVSREKKESFPLTVTSAQKNPTAFYLCASSSRGADSYEQYFGPGTRLTVT.

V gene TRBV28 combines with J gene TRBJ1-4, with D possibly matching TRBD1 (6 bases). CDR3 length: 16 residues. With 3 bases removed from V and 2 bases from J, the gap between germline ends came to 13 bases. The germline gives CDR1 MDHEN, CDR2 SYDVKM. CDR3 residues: CASSLRTAITNEKLFF. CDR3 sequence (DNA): TGTGCCAGCAGTTTGAGGACAGCCATCACTAATGAAAAACTGTTTTTT.

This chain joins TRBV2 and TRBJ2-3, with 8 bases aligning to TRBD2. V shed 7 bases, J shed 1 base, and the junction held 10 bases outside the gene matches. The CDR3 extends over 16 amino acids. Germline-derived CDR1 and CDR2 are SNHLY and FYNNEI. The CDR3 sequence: CASTPRRGLGTDTQYF. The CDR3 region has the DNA TGTGCCAGCACCCCCCGAAGGGGACTAGGCACAGATACGCAGTATTTT.

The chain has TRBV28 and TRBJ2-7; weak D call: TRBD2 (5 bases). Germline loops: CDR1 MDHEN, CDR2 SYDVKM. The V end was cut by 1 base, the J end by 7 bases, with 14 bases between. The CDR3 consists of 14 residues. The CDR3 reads CASSLFRLTGEQYF. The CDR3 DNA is TGTGCCAGCAGTTTATTCCGGCTTACGGGGGAGCAGTACTTC.

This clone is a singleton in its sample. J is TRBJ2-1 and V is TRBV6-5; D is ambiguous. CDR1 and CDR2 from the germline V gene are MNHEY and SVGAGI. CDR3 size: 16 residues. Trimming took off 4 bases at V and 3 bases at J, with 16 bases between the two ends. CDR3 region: CASSCLDCRLYNEQFF. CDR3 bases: TGTGCCAGCAGTTGCCTAGACTGCCGCCTCTACAATGAGCAGTTCTTC.

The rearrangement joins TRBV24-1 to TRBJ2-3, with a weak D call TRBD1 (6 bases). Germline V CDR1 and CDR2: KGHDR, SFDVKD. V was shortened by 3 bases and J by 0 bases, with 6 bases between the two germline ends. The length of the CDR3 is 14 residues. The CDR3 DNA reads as TGTGCCACCAGTGATACAGGGAGCACAGATACGCAGTATTTT. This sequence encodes CATSDTGSTDTQYF.

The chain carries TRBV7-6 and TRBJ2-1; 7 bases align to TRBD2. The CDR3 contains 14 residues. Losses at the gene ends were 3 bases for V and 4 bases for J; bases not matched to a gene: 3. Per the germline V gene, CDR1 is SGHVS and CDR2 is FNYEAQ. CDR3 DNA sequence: TGTGCCAGCAGCTTTGCTAGCGGATACAATGAGCAGTTCTTC. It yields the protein CASSFASGYNEQFF.

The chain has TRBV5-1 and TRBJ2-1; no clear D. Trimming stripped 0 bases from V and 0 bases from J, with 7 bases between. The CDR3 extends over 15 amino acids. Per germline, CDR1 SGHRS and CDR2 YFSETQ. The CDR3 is CASSLGMSSYNEQFF. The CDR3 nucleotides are TGCGCCAGCAGCTTGGGTATGAGCTCCTACAATGAGCAGTTCTTC.

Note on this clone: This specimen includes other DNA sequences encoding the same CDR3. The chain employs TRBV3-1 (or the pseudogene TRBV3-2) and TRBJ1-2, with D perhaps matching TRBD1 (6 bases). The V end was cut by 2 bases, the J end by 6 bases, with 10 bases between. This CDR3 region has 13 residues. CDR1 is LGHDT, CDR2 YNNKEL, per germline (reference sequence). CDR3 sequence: CASSQSGVNGYTF. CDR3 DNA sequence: TGTGCCAGCAGCCAATCAGGGGTTAATGGCTACACCTTC.

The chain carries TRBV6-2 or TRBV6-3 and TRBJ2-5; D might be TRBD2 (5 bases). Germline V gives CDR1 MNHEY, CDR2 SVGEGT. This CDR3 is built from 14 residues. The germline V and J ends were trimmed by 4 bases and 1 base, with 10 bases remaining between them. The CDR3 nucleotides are TGTGCCAGCAGTTCCATGGACTCCCAAGAGACCCAGTACTTC. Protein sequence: CASSSMDSQETQYF.

The CDR3 region has the DNA TGTGCCATCAAGGGACAGGAATGGAGCGAGCAGTACTTC. As protein: CAIKGQEWSEQYF. The chain has TRBV10-3 and TRBJ2-7, with 8 bases that match TRBD1. Trimming removed 7 bases from V and 6 bases from J; junction bases left unmatched: 8. This CDR3 contains 13 residues. Germline lookup yields CDR1 ENHRY and CDR2 SYGVKD.

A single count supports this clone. This CDR3 reads CASSFSGRTDTQYF. CDR3 DNA sequence: TGTGCCAGCAGCTTTAGCGGGAGAACAGATACGCAGTATTTT. The chain is built from TRBV7-8 and TRBJ2-3, with 9 bases aligning to TRBD2. With 3 bases clipped from V and 3 bases from J, the junction kept 1 base outside the gene matches. The CDR3 sequence is 14 residues long. Germline CDR1 SGHVS, CDR2 FQNEAQ.

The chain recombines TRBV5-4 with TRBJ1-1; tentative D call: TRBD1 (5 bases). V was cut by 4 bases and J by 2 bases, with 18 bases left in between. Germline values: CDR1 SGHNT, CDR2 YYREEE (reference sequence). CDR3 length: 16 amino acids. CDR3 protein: CASSKGTGVYNTEAFF. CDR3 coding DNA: TGTGCCAGCAGCAAAGGAACGGGGGTTTATAACACTGAAGCTTTCTTT.